This is a list of T cell receptor beta chains from one sample in a study of shared clonotypes between healthy human individuals. Produced via immunoSEQ multiplex PCR; TCRdb's table is partial and in-frame only. The table lists around 1.1 million clones, 70% to 80% of them singletons. Material: memory CD4+ T cells from PBMCs. The receptor source for this set is a man aged 18-30 years in good health. Some clones in this sample may be carry-over from other donors' samples. The CDR3 runs from the conserved cysteine through the conserved F or W. Each record gives: clone size, D gene, J gene, V gene, CDR3 protein, CDR3 DNA. A D gene is named only where the DNA matches it firmly. Clone size is stated in some rows and not others, as once, few, many or a class when expanded.

>NA|TRBD2|TRBJ2-5|TRBV5-1
CASSLGVSGLQETQYF
TGCGCCAGCAGCTTGGGAGTTAGCGGGTTACAAGAGACCCAGTACTTC
>NA|NA|TRBJ1-1|TRBV5-1
CASSSQGRGDTEAFF
TGCGCCAGCAGCTCGCAGGGTCGGGGGGACACTGAAGCTTTCTTT
>NA|NA|TRBJ2-1|TRBV27
CASRPLEGRNEQFF
TGTGCCAGCAGGCCACTCGAGGGGCGTAATGAGCAGTTCTTC
>NA|TRBD2|TRBJ2-1|TRBV6-1
CASSESILAGEEQFF
TGTGCCAGCAGTGAATCTATTCTAGCGGGAGAAGAGCAGTTCTTC
>many|TRBD2|TRBJ2-7|TRBV9
CASSEGTSLYEQYF
TGTGCCAGCAGCGAGGGGACTAGCCTGTACGAGCAGTACTTC
>NA|NA|TRBJ1-3|TRBV7-9
CASQFGGGGSGNTIYF
TGTGCCAGCCAATTTGGAGGGGGAGGCTCTGGAAACACCATATATTTT
>NA|NA|TRBJ2-7|TRBV27
CASSLMGNAAPSSYEQYF
TGTGCCAGCAGTTTAATGGGGAACGCAGCGCCGAGCTCCTACGAGCAGTACTTC
>NA|TRBD1|TRBJ2-4|TRBV5-1
CASSGDRGDLAKNIQYF
TGCGCCAGCAGCGGGGACAGGGGTGACTTAGCCAAAAACATTCAGTACTTC
>NA|NA|TRBJ1-3|TRBV19
CASVEARDYSGNTIYF
TGTGCCAGTGTCGAAGCCCGCGACTACTCTGGAAACACCATATATTTT
>NA|NA|TRBJ2-7|TRBV11-2
CASSRGNTYPEQYF
TGTGCCAGCAGCCGGGGAAACACCTATCCAGAGCAGTACTTC
>few|NA|TRBJ2-1|TRBV5-1
CASSFDSSYNEQFF
TGCGCCAGCAGCTTTGACAGCTCCTACAATGAGCAGTTCTTC
>NA|NA|TRBJ1-5|TRBV30
CAWTPRGLISNQPQHF
TGTGCCTGGACTCCGCGGGGACTGATTAGCAATCAGCCCCAGCATTTT
>NA|TRBD2|TRBJ2-1|TRBV5-4
CASRPTSGGYNEQFF
TGTGCCAGCAGACCTACTAGCGGGGGTTACAATGAGCAGTTCTTC
>NA|NA|TRBJ1-1|TRBV29-1
CSVAFPEHTEAFF
TGCAGCGTTGCATTCCCGGAGCATACTGAAGCTTTCTTT
>NA|NA|TRBJ1-1|TRBV7-2
CASSSSGWENEAFF
TGTGCCAGCAGCTCTTCAGGGTGGGAGAATGAAGCTTTCTTT
>few|NA|TRBJ2-5|TRBV20-1
CSARPVQYF
TGCAGTGCTAGGCCCGTGCAGTACTTC
>few|NA|TRBJ1-2|TRBV19
CASSMTREDGYTF
TGTGCCAGTAGTATGACCCGTGAGGATGGCTACACCTTC
>few|NA|TRBJ2-7|TRBV7-2
CASSTYSYEQYF
TGTGCCAGCAGCACATACTCCTACGAGCAGTACTTC
>few|NA|TRBJ2-6|TRBV19
CASSIFGFTSGANVLTF
TGTGCCAGTAGTATTTTCGGCTTTACCTCTGGGGCCAACGTCCTGACTTTC
>medium-sized|NA|TRBJ2-1|TRBV5-1
CASSWGNSYNEQFF
TGCGCCAGCAGCTGGGGTAACTCCTACAATGAGCAGTTCTTC
>NA|TRBD2|TRBJ2-3|TRBV2
CASRAGLAYTDTQYF
TGTGCCAGCAGAGCGGGACTAGCATACACAGATACGCAGTATTTT
>many|TRBD2|TRBJ2-7|TRBV10-3
CAISTGTSGTYEQYF
TGTGCCATCAGTACCGGGACTAGCGGGACCTACGAGCAGTACTTC
>NA|TRBD2|TRBJ2-7|TRBV29-1
CSATGTSGDYEQYF
TGCAGCGCAACCGGGACTAGCGGGGATTACGAGCAGTACTTC
>NA|NA|TRBJ2-2|TRBV11-3
CASSPRTMNTGELFF
TGTGCCAGCAGCCCACGGACCATGAACACCGGGGAGCTGTTTTTT
>NA|NA|TRBJ2-1|TRBV5-1
CASSMDSSYNEQFF
TGCGCCAGCAGCATGGACAGCTCCTACAATGAGCAGTTCTTC
>few|TRBD1|TRBJ2-3|TRBV10-2
CASSELGRGLADTQYF
TGCGCCAGCAGTGAGTTAGGCAGGGGGTTGGCAGATACGCAGTATTTT
>NA|TRBD1|TRBJ2-6|TRBV2
CASIRGQGLSGANVLTF
TGTGCCAGCATTAGGGGACAGGGACTTTCCGGGGCCAACGTCCTGACTTTC
>NA|NA|TRBJ2-5|TRBV6-1
CASSEVWSVETQYF
TGTGCCAGCAGTGAAGTGTGGTCTGTAGAGACCCAGTACTTC
>NA|NA|TRBJ1-2|TRBV2
CASASSYGYTF
TGTGCCAGTGCGAGCTCCTATGGCTACACCTTC
>NA|NA|TRBJ2-7|TRBV7-8
CASSLADGILGFGGEQYF
TGTGCCAGCAGCTTAGCGGACGGAATCCTAGGGTTTGGGGGCGAGCAGTACTTC
>few|NA|TRBJ1-1|TRBV29-1
CSVENQNAGYTEAFF
TGCAGCGTTGAAAATCAGAATGCAGGGTACACTGAAGCTTTCTTT